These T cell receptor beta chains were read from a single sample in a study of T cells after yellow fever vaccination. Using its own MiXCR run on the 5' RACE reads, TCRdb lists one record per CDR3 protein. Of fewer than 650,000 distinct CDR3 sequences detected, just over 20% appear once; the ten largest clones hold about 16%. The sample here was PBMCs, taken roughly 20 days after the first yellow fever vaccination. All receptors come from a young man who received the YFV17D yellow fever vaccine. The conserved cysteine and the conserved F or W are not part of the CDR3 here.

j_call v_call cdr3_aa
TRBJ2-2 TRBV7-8 ASSLPNSGGNTGELF
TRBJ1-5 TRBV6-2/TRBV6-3 ASNPGNSNQPQH
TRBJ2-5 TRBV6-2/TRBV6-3 ASSYSIPQETQY
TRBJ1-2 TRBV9 ASSVGSENYGYT
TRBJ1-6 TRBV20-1 SARAEGRGGRSPLH
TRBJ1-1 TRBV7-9 ASSLAYYAEAF
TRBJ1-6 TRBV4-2 ASSVVTNNSPLH
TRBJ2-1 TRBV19 ASSPGTLTF
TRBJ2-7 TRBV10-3 AISSDRAYEQY
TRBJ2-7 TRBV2 ASSEGRGWGYEQY
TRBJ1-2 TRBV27 ASSPYNYGYT
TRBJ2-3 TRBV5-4 ASSPRGGLTDTQY
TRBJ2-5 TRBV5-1 ASSFRLAGGPMETQY
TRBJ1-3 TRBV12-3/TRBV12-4 ASSATTGLHGNTIY
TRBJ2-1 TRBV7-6 ASSPVGPLEQF
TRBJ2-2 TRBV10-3 AISLQGAGTGELF
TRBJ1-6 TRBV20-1 SARDGRLAQNSPLH
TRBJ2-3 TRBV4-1 ASRQGPRSTDTQY
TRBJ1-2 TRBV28 ASSFQGARGYT
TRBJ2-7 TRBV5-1 ASSRQGPLSEQY
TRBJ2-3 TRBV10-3 ATTSGGDSDTQY
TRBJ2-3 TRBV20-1 SERGATDTQY
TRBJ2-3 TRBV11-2 ASSPGLRGTDTQY
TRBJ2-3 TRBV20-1 SASMRETQY
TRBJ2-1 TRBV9 ASSAGGPLYNEQF
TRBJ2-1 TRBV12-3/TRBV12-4 ASSPFSGGYEQF
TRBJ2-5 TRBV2 ASSQLQETQY
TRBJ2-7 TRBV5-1 ASTPTTGPYEQY
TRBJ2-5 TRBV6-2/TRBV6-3 ASRSGGRMETQY
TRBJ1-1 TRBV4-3 ASSEEQGRGTEAF
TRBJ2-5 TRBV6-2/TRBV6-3 ASIQSGQWETQY
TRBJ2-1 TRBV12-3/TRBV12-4 ASTRGQGLNEQF
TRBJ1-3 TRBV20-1 SARYSSGNTIY
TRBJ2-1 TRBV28 ASSFVGRHNEQF
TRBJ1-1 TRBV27 ASSWSGGRNTEAF
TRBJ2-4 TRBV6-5 ASSYGTSGTDIQY
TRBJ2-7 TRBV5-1 ASSLSPGLEQY
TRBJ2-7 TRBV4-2 ASSPGTGDPYEQY
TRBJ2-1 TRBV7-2 ASTWGGRSYNEQF